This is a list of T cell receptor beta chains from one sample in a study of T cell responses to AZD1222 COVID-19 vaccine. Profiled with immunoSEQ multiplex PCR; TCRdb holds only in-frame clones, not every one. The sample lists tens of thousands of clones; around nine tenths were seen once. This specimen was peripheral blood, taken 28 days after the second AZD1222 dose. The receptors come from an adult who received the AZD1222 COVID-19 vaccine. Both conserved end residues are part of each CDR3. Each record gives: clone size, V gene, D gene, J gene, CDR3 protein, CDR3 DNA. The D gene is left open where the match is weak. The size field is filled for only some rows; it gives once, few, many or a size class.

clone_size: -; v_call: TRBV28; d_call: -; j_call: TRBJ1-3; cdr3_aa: CASSEWGALSGNTIYF; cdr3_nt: TGTGCCAGCTCTGAGTGGGGAGCGCTCTCTGGAAACACCATATATTTT
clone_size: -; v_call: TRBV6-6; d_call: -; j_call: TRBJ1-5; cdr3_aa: CASSPVAGDQPQHF; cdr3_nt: TGTGCCAGCAGCCCCGTTGCAGGGGATCAGCCCCAGCATTTT
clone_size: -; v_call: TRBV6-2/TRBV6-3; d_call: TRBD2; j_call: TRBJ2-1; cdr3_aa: CASSARPSGGRDNEQFF; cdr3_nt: TGTGCCAGCAGTGCCCGTCCTAGCGGGGGCCGCGATAATGAGCAGTTCTTC
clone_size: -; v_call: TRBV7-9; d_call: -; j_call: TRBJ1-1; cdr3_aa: CASTLSGSLNTEAFF; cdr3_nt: TGTGCCAGCACCCTCAGCGGCAGTTTGAACACTGAAGCTTTCTTT
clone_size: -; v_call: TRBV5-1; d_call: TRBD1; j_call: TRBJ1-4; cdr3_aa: CASSLELSGQVATNEKLFF; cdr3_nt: TGCGCCAGCAGCTTGGAGCTTTCGGGACAGGTCGCAACTAATGAAAAACTGTTTTTT
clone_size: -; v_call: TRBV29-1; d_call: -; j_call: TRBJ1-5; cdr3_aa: CSVLDGHNQPQHF; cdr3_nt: TGCAGCGTTTTGGACGGACACAATCAGCCCCAGCATTTT
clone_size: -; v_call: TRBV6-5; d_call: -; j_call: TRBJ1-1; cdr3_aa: CASSWRNTEAFF; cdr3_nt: TGTGCCAGCAGTTGGCGGAATACTGAAGCTTTCTTT
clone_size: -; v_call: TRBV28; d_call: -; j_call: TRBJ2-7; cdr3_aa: CASRPGQTYEQYF; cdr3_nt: TGTGCCAGCAGACCCGGACAAACCTACGAGCAGTACTTC
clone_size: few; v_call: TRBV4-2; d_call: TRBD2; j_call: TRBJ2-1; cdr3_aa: CASSLSEGTSGYNEQFF; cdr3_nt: TGTGCCAGCAGCCTTAGTGAGGGGACTAGCGGTTACAATGAGCAGTTCTTC
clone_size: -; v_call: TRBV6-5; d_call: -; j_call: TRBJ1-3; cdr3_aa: CASSYGWGALGNTIYF; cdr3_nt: TGTGCCAGCAGTTACGGGTGGGGGGCTCTTGGAAACACCATATATTTT
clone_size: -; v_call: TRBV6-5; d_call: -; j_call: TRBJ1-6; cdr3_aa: CASRPAVNLNSPLHF; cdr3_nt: TGTGCCAGCAGGCCCGCGGTGAATCTGAATTCACCCCTCCACTTT
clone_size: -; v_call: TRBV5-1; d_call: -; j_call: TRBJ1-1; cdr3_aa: CASSLADGPGENTEAFF; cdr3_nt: TGCGCCAGCAGCTTGGCGGATGGCCCAGGAGAGAACACTGAGGCTTTCTTT
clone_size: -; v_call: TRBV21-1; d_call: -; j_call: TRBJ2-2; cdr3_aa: CAIRAYSTNTGELFF; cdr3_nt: TGTGCCATCCGAGCCTACAGTACGAACACCGGGGAGCTGTTTTTT
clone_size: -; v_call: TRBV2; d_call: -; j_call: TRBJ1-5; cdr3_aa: CASSWKDRSQPQHF; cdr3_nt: TGTGCCAGCAGTTGGAAGGATCGTAGTCAGCCCCAGCATTTT
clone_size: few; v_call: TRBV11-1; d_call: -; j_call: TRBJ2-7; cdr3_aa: CASSLGDGVSYEQYF; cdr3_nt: TGTGCCAGCAGCTTAGGTGATGGAGTCTCCTACGAGCAGTACTTC
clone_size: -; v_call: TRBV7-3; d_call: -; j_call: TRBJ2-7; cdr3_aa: CASRATEETQQYF; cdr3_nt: TGTGCCAGCAGAGCGACCGAAGAGACACAGCAGTACTTC
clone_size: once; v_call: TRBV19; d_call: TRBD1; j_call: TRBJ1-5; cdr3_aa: CASSPGQYSNQPQHF; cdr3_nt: TGTGCCAGTAGTCCGGGACAGTATAGCAATCAGCCCCAGCATTTT
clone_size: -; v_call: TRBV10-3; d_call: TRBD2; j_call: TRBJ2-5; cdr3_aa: CATVGPGGETQYF; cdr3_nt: TGTGCCACCGTCGGACCGGGGGGAGAGACCCAGTACTTC
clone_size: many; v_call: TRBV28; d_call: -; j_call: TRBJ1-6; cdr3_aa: CASSLAGGSYNSPLHF; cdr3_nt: TGTGCCAGCAGTTTAGCGGGAGGCTCCTATAATTCACCCCTCCACTTT
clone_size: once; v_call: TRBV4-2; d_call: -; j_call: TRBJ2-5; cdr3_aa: CASSQDELARSRLGLFQETQYF; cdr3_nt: TGTGCCAGCAGCCAAGACGAGCTAGCAAGGTCTCGCCTGGGTCTGTTCCAAGAGACCCAGTACTTC
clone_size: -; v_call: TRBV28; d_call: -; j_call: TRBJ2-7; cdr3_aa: CASSLWNGFTYEQYF; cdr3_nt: TGTGCCAGCAGTTTATGGAACGGATTCACCTACGAGCAGTACTTC
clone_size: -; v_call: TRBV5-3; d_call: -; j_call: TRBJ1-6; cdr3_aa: CARSLGQISPLHF; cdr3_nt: TGTGCCAGAAGCTTGGGACAGATATCACCCCTCCACTTT
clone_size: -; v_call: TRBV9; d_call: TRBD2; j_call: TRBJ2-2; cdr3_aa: CASSVVSGVFTGELFF; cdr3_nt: TGTGCCAGCAGCGTAGTTAGCGGGGTCTTTACCGGGGAGCTGTTTTTT
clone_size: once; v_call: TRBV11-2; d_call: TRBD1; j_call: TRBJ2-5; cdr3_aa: CASSTPGQGFGETQYF; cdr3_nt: TGTGCCAGCAGCACCCCGGGACAGGGTTTTGGCGAGACCCAGTACTTC
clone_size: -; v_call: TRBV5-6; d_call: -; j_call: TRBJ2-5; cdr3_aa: CASSREETQYF; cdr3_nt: TGTGCCAGCAGCCGAGAGGAGACCCAGTACTTC
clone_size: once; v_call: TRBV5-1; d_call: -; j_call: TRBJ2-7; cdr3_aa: CASSPRSGKDYEQYF; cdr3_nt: TGCGCCAGCAGCCCGCGTTCGGGGAAGGACTACGAGCAGTACTTC
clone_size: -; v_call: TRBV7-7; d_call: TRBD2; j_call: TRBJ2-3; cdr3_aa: CASSLAGGTDTQYF; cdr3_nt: TGTGCTAGCAGCCTAGCGGGGGGCACAGATACGCAGTATTTT
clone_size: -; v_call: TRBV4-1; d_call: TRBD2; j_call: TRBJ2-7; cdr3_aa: CASSLTSGGPYEQYF; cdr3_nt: TGCGCCAGCAGTCTTACTAGCGGGGGGCCCTACGAGCAGTACTTC
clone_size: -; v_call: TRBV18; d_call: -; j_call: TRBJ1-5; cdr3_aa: CASSPQGGQPQHF; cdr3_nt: TGTGCCAGCTCACCCCAGGGAGGTCAGCCCCAGCATTTT
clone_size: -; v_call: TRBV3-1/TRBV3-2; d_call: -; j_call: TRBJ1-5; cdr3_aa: CASSQDTPRRLNQPQHF; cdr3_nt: TGTGCCAGCAGCCAAGATACCCCCCGCAGGTTGAATCAGCCCCAGCATTTT
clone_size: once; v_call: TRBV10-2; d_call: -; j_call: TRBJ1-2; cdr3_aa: CASSDAGVYGYTF; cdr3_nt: TGCGCCAGCAGTGATGCAGGGGTCTATGGCTACACCTTC
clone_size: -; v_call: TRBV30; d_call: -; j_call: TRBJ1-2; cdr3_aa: CAWEYWPANYGYTF; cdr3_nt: TGTGCCTGGGAGTATTGGCCCGCTAACTATGGCTACACCTTC
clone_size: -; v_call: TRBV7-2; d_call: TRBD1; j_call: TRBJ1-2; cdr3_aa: CASTDRDVYGYTF; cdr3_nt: TGTGCCAGCACAGACAGGGACGTCTATGGCTACACCTTC
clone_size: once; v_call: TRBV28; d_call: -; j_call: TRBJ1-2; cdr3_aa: CASDGNYGYTF; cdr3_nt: TGTGCCAGTGACGGTAACTATGGCTACACCTTC
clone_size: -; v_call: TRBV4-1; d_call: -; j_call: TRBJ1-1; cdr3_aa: CASSPSEGGATEAFF; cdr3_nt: TGCGCCAGCAGCCCTAGTGAAGGGGGGGCGACTGAAGCTTTCTTT
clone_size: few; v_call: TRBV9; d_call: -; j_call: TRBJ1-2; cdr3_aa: CASSVADRYGYTF; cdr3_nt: TGTGCCAGCAGCGTAGCAGATCGCTATGGCTACACCTTC
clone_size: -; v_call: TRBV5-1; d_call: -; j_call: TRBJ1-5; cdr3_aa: CASSLDTNQPQHF; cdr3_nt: TGCGCCAGCAGCTTAGACACCAATCAGCCCCAGCATTTT
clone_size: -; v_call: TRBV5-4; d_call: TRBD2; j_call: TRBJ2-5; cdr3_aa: CASSQGLAGAHGAQYF; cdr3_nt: TGTGCCAGCAGCCAGGGACTAGCGGGGGCCCACGGGGCCCAGTACTTC
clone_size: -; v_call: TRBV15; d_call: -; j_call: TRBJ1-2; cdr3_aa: CATSRERGEGYGYTF; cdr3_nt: TGTGCCACCAGCAGAGAAAGGGGAGAAGGATATGGCTACACCTTC
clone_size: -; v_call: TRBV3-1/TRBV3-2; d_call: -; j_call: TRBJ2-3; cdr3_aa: CASSRGPVSTDTQYF; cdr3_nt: TGTGCCAGCAGCCGCGGCCCCGTAAGCACAGATACGCAGTATTTT